A single sample is the source of the 32 T cell receptor beta chains below, sequenced in a study of cytomegalovirus exposure and HLA in healthy donors. This PCR relied on a set of 60 Vbeta primers and 13 Jbeta primers. Clones were sequenced by immunoSEQ multiplex PCR, and TCRdb holds only the in-frame ones, with some missing. Here the sample spans about 130,000 clones, over 60% being singletons. Sequencing was performed on PBMCs. The receptors derive from a female donor in good health and CMV-seronegative.

The J gene is TRBJ2-1, the V gene TRBV7-9; 10 bases agree with TRBD2. CDR1 is SEHNR and CDR2 is FQNEAQ in the germline V gene (reference sequence). The CDR3 extends over 15 amino acids. V lost 6 bases to trimming and J lost 3 bases; unmatched junction nucleotides: 5. The CDR3 protein is CASSLAGVLYNEQFF. CDR3 sequence (DNA): TGTGCCAGCAGTCTAGCGGGAGTACTCTACAATGAGCAGTTCTTC. Filled out from reference TRBV7-9 and TRBJ2-1, the complete variable domain reads DTGVSQNPRHKITKRGQNVTFRCDPISEHNRLYWYRQTLGQGPEFLTYFQNEAQLEKSRLLSDRFSAERPKGSFSTLEIQRTEQGDSAMYLCASSLAGVLYNEQFFGPGTRLTVL.

This clone was recorded once. The genes are TRBV6-5 and TRBJ2-5; the match to TRBD2 covers 9 bases. The CDR3 length is 16 residues. Germline CDR1 and CDR2: MNHEY and SVGAGI. V shed 0 bases and J 5 bases; nucleotides not matched to a gene: 7. The DNA of the CDR3 is TGTGCCAGCAGTTACTCTGGCGGGGGGGCCCGGGAGACCCAGTACTTC. Translation: CASSYSGGGARETQYF.

This clone was observed a handful of times. V and J are TRBV19 and TRBJ1-2; 7 nucleotides line up with TRBD1. Trimming at V came to 6 bases and at J to 7 bases, leaving 11 bases not matched to a gene. The CDR3 contains 14 residues. CDR1 is LNHDA, CDR2 SQIVND, per germline (reference sequence). CDR3 in amino acids: CASSWYEQGPGYTF. In DNA, the CDR3 is TGTGCCAGTAGCTGGTATGAACAGGGGCCTGGCTACACCTTC.

The chain combines TRBV11-3 with TRBJ2-3; 8 bases align to TRBD2. The CDR3 length is 15 residues. Unmatched junction bases numbered 11, after V lost 5 bases and J lost 7 bases. Germline-derived CDR1 and CDR2 are SGHNT and YENEEA. The chain's CDR3 is CASSRNAGGPNTQYF. DNA for the CDR3: TGTGCCAGCAGCCGAAACGCGGGAGGTCCTAATACGCAGTATTTT.

The chain carries TRBV6-1 and TRBJ2-3; 9 nucleotides match TRBD2. The CDR3 loop spans 16 amino acids. The V gene end was trimmed by 1 base and the J gene end by 9 bases; junction bases not matched to a gene: 11. Germline V gene sequence: CDR1 MNHNS, CDR2 SASEGT. The CDR3 DNA follows: TGTGCCAGCAGTGAAGGAGGCGGGGGGGCCCTGATGACGCAGTATTTT. Its translation is CASSEGGGGALMTQYF.

The chain employs TRBV6-1 and TRBJ1-1; no definite D call. Germline CDR1 reads MNHNS; CDR2 reads SASEGT. CDR3 length equals 12 residues. V lost 6 bases and J 8 bases, leaving 13 bases between the germline ends. The CDR3 region is CASRDFGKEAFF. In DNA form, the CDR3 reads TGTGCCAGCAGGGATTTCGGGAAGGAAGCTTTCTTT.

The chain carries TRBV21-1 and TRBJ2-2; the table's D call of TRBD1 was not tested on the DNA. TRBV21-1 is designated a pseudogene. The CDR3 sequence is 15 residues long. This chain's CDR3 is CASKAGTGSTGELFF. CDR3 coding DNA: TGTGCCAGCAAGGCCGGGACAGGTTCCACCGGGGAGCTGTTTTTT.

The chain employs TRBV6-1 and TRBJ1-1, with TRBD1 matching over 8 bases. The CDR3 is made up of 15 amino acids. The V segment lost 2 bases and the J segment 4 bases; nucleotides outside the gene matches: 6. Germline assignment: CDR1 MNHNS and CDR2 SASEGT. The CDR3, as DNA: TGTGCCAGCAGTGAAAGGACAGGGCGGGCCACTGAAGCTTTCTTT. This codes for CASSERTGRATEAFF.

The chain is built from TRBV7-3 and TRBJ2-2; D may be TRBD1 (6 bases). Between the trimmed V and J ends, which lost 5 bases and 6 bases, there was a span of 13 bases. This CDR3 contains 14 residues. Germline V gene data show CDR1 as SGHTA and CDR2 as FQGTGA. The CDR3, as DNA: TGTGCCAGCAGCGGGGGCAGTCTATCCGGGGAGCTGTTTTTT. Its protein product is CASSGGSLSGELFF.

The rearrangement joins TRBV6-1 to TRBJ1-2; the D is unclear. Looked up from germline, CDR1 is MNHNS and CDR2 is SASEGT. CDR3 size: 13 residues. V was cut by 6 bases and J by 4 bases, with 12 bases left in between. This CDR3 is CASSPERIYGYTF. Written as DNA, the CDR3 is TGTGCCAGCAGCCCCGAGAGGATCTATGGCTACACCTTC.

The table lists this clone with a count of one. The J gene is TRBJ1-2, the V gene TRBV28; D is unclear. V shed 7 bases and J shed 4 bases, with 13 bases lying between them. Germline V gives CDR1 MDHEN, CDR2 SYDVKM. This CDR3 has 13 residues. CDR3 loop: CASNRRVVYGYTF. DNA for the CDR3: TGTGCCAGCAATAGGAGAGTGGTCTATGGCTACACCTTC.

Only one count was recorded for this clone. The chain joins TRBV5-8 to TRBJ1-1, with TRBD1 matching 7 bases. This CDR3 has 13 residues. Germline values: CDR1 SGHTS, CDR2 YDEGEE. Trimming removed 4 bases from V and 4 bases from J; junction bases left unmatched: 4. CDR3: CASSVPGGTEAFF. The CDR3 region has the DNA TGTGCCAGCAGCGTGCCAGGGGGCACTGAAGCTTTCTTT.

This chain connects TRBV6-1 to TRBJ1-1, with D possibly TRBD1 on 6 matching bases. The CDR3 spans 17 residues. Germline V CDR1 and CDR2: MNHNS, SASEGT. With 2 bases removed from V and 1 base from J, the gap between germline ends came to 17 bases. The CDR3 protein is CASSERGQFRSNTEAFF. For the CDR3, the DNA is TGTGCCAGCAGTGAACGAGGACAGTTTCGGTCGAACACTGAAGCTTTCTTT.

The rearrangement uses TRBV5-1 and TRBJ2-7, with D possibly TRBD1 on 5 matching bases. V shed 7 bases and J shed 3 bases, with 17 bases lying between them. The CDR3 has 14 residues. Germline V gene sequence: CDR1 SGHRS, CDR2 YFSETQ. The CDR3 sequence is CASCETVSGYEQYF. The CDR3 DNA is TGCGCCAGCTGTGAGACAGTGAGTGGCTACGAGCAGTACTTC.

This clone has only one observation. The genes are TRBV11-2 and TRBJ2-5; perhaps TRBD2 as D (7 bases). The CDR3 runs to 16 residues. The germline V and J ends were trimmed by 0 bases and 5 bases, with 16 bases remaining between them. Germline values: CDR1 SGHAT, CDR2 FQNNGV. CDR3 sequence reads: CASSLDLGGGRETQYF. In DNA form, the CDR3 reads TGTGCCAGCAGCTTAGATTTAGGGGGGGGTAGGGAGACCCAGTACTTC.

This clone was recorded a few times. This chain's CDR3 is CASSPQGRNTEAFF. The CDR3, as DNA: TGTGCCAGCTCACCACAGGGGCGTAACACTGAAGCTTTCTTT. The chain has TRBV18 and TRBJ1-1, with TRBD1 as a possible D gene (5 bases). The ends were cut back, 1 base at V and 2 bases at J, with 8 bases in the middle. This CDR3 has 14 amino acids. From germline, CDR1 is KGHSH and CDR2 LQKENI. Full variable domain (remainder filled in from reference TRBV18 and TRBJ1-1): NAGVMQNPRHLVRRRGQEARLRCSPMKGHSHVYWYRQLPEEGLKFMVYLQKENIIDESGMPKERFSAEFPKEGPSILRIQQVVRGDSAAYFCASSPQGRNTEAFFGQGTRLTVV.

The chain has TRBV5-1 and TRBJ1-4; D perhaps matches TRBD1 (6 bases). V was pared by 1 base and J by 8 bases, with 12 bases between. The CDR3 loop spans 14 amino acids. Germline V gives CDR1 SGHRS, CDR2 YFSETQ. The CDR3 loop is CASSLNGGQEKLFF. The CDR3 DNA reads as TGCGCCAGCAGCTTGAATGGGGGCCAGGAAAAACTGTTTTTT.

This rearrangement joins TRBV18 to TRBJ1-2; the match to TRBD1 covers 7 bases. Germline CDR1 and CDR2: KGHSH and LQKENI. The V and J ends lost 3 bases and 8 bases, in that order; junction bases with no gene match: 15. There are 16 residues in the CDR3. CDR3 nucleotide sequence: TGTGCCAGCTCACCGCGGGAGGGGGCACGTTCTCAGGGCTACACCTTC. It specifies CASSPREGARSQGYTF.

The V gene is TRBV19, the J gene TRBJ2-7, with 7 bases lining up with TRBD1. The V gene end was trimmed by 5 bases and the J gene end by 5 bases; junction bases not matched to a gene: 9. There are 14 residues in the CDR3. Per germline, CDR1 LNHDA and CDR2 SQIVND (reference sequence). The CDR3 DNA is TGTGCCAGTAGTTTCCTAGACAGGGCAGACGAGCAGTACTTC. Translated: CASSFLDRADEQYF.

The chain employs TRBV5-1 and TRBJ2-5; 7 nucleotides match TRBD2. CDR1 SGHRS and CDR2 YFSETQ come from the germline V gene. The CDR3 contains 14 residues. Trimming at V came to 4 bases and at J to 6 bases, leaving 9 bases not matched to a gene. The CDR3 protein is CASSREGGRKTQYF. The CDR3 bases are TGCGCCAGCAGCCGGGAAGGCGGGAGAAAGACCCAGTACTTC.

The V call is TRBV2, the J call TRBJ2-7, with D possibly being TRBD1 (5 bases). The V gene lost 5 bases and the J gene lost 2 bases, with 16 bases spanning the gap. Germline-derived CDR1 and CDR2 are SNHLY and FYNNEI. There are 15 residues in the CDR3. This CDR3 is CASSQSQGFAYEQYF. CDR3 DNA: TGTGCCAGCAGTCAAAGTCAGGGATTTGCCTACGAGCAGTACTTC.

The chain couples TRBV9 to TRBJ2-5, with 11 bases aligning to TRBD1. Germline CDR1 reads SGDLS; CDR2 reads YYNGEE. This CDR3 comprises 15 residues. Trimming cost V 8 bases and J 5 bases; bases outside gene matches: 11. CDR3 region: CASRTGTGGWETQYF. CDR3 coding DNA: TGTGCCAGTCGAACCGGGACAGGGGGGTGGGAGACCCAGTACTTC.

The chain joins TRBV19 to TRBJ1-2, with 7 bases that match TRBD1. With 3 bases clipped from V and 2 bases from J, the junction kept 9 bases outside the gene matches. CDR1 is LNHDA and CDR2 is SQIVND in the germline V gene (reference sequence). This CDR3 is 16 amino acids long. The CDR3 here is CASSILPGQTNYGYTF. The CDR3 DNA follows: TGTGCCAGTAGTATTCTCCCGGGACAGACCAACTATGGCTACACCTTC.

The gene calls are TRBV19 and TRBJ1-5; unclear D gene. The V and J ends lost 7 bases and 7 bases respectively, with 5 bases between them. Per the germline V gene, CDR1 is LNHDA and CDR2 is SQIVND (reference sequence). The CDR3 totals 10 residues. CDR3 amino acids: CASNRQPQHF. CDR3 in DNA: TGTGCCAGTAATCGGCAGCCCCAGCATTTT.

The rearrangement uses TRBV6-6 and TRBJ1-5; the match to TRBD1 covers 7 bases. The CDR3 extends over 16 amino acids. Trimming took 7 bases from V and 3 from J; bases not matched to a gene: 12. Germline values: CDR1 MNHNY, CDR2 SVGAGI (reference sequence). The CDR3 sequence is CASKGQRRGFNQPQHF. CDR3 nucleotides: TGTGCCAGCAAGGGACAGCGCCGAGGCTTCAATCAGCCCCAGCATTTT.

V is TRBV6-6 and J is TRBJ1-3, with D perhaps TRBD1 (6 bases). Germline lookup yields CDR1 MNHNY and CDR2 SVGAGI (reference sequence). CDR3 length: 14 residues. The V and J ends lost 11 bases and 4 bases respectively, with 18 bases between them. The CDR3 nucleotides read TGTGCCGCCAGAATGCAGGGGTCGGGAAACACCATATATTTT. Translating it yields CAARMQGSGNTIYF.

This sequence joins TRBV2 and TRBJ2-1, with D possibly being TRBD2 (6 bases). Trimming took 3 bases from V and 9 from J, leaving 6 bases between them. The germline CDR1 and CDR2 sequences are SNHLY and FYNNEI. CDR3 length equals 11 residues. The DNA of the CDR3 is TGTGCCAGCAGTGAGGGGGGTGAGCAGTTCTTC. Amino acid sequence: CASSEGGEQFF. Full variable domain (missing parts from reference TRBV2 and TRBJ2-1): EPEVTQTPSHQVTQMGQEVILRCVPISNHLYFYWYRQILGQKVEFLVSFYNNEISEKSEIFDDQFSVERPDGSNFTLKIRSTKLEDSAMYFCASSEGGEQFFGPGTRLTVL.

The gene calls are TRBV7-9 and TRBJ2-3; 8 bases line up with TRBD2. This CDR3 is 17 amino acids long. V dropped 5 bases and J dropped 6; count of bases not matched to a gene: 16. CDR1 and CDR2 from the germline V gene are SEHNR and FQNEAQ (reference sequence). The DNA of the CDR3 is TGTGCCAGCAGCAAACCGGGGGGGGCTCCATCCGAGGATACGCAGTATTTT. This translates into CASSKPGGAPSEDTQYF.

The J gene is TRBJ1-2, the V gene TRBV4-1, with TRBD1 identical over 10 bases. Germline V lookup: CDR1 MGHRA, CDR2 YSYEKL. Trimming removed 4 bases from V and 8 bases from J; junction bases left unmatched: 7. The CDR3 is 14 amino acids. CDR3 bases: TGCGCCAGCAGCCGCGGGACAGGGGATCGGGGCTACACCTTC. It yields the protein CASSRGTGDRGYTF.

The CDR3 DNA reads as TGTGCCAGCAGTTACAGGGGGCGGGCCACCGGGGAGCTGTTTTTT. Protein: CASSYRGRATGELFF. The chain couples TRBV6-6 to TRBJ2-2; the match to TRBD1 covers 7 bases. CDR3 length: 15 amino acids. V shed 2 bases and J 4 bases; nucleotides not matched to a gene: 4. CDR1 MNHNY and CDR2 SVGAGI come from the germline V gene (reference sequence).

V is TRBV6-1 and J is TRBJ2-5, with 13 nucleotides matching TRBD2. Germline V gene sequence: CDR1 MNHNS, CDR2 SASEGT. Losses at the gene ends were 3 bases for V and 11 bases for J; bases not matched to a gene: 9. The CDR3 has 15 residues. The CDR3 loop reads CASSEWGLAGNEQYF. The CDR3 DNA follows: TGTGCCAGCAGTGAGTGGGGACTAGCGGGAAATGAGCAGTACTTC.

This clone was found once. The rearrangement joins TRBV9 to TRBJ2-3; D might be TRBD1 (6 bases). This CDR3 contains 15 residues. From germline, CDR1 is SGDLS and CDR2 YYNGEE. The V and J ends lost 2 bases and 4 bases respectively, with 14 bases between them. CDR3 DNA: TGTGCCAGCAGCGTTGGGGGCTATTCAGCAGATACGCAGTATTTT. This codes for CASSVGGYSADTQYF.